This T cell receptor beta chain emerged from a study of technical replicates of blood from a few donors. Data came from immunoSEQ multiplex PCR; TCRdb stores just in-frame clones and leaves some out. The data show some 74,000 clones, with 75% to 90% seen just once and about 0.41% held by the top ten. The CDR3 spans 14 residues. Germline CDR1 ENHRY, CDR2 SYGVKD. V gave up 4 bases and J gave up 4 bases; unmatched junction bases: 5. This chain joins TRBV10-3 and TRBJ2-7, with 9 bases that match TRBD1. The TCR originated in a human donor in good health. Sequencing input: T cells isolated from PBMCs. CDR3 bases: TGTGCCATCAGTGGGGACAGGGTTGGGTACGAGCAGTACTTC. It translates to CAISGDRVGYEQYF.